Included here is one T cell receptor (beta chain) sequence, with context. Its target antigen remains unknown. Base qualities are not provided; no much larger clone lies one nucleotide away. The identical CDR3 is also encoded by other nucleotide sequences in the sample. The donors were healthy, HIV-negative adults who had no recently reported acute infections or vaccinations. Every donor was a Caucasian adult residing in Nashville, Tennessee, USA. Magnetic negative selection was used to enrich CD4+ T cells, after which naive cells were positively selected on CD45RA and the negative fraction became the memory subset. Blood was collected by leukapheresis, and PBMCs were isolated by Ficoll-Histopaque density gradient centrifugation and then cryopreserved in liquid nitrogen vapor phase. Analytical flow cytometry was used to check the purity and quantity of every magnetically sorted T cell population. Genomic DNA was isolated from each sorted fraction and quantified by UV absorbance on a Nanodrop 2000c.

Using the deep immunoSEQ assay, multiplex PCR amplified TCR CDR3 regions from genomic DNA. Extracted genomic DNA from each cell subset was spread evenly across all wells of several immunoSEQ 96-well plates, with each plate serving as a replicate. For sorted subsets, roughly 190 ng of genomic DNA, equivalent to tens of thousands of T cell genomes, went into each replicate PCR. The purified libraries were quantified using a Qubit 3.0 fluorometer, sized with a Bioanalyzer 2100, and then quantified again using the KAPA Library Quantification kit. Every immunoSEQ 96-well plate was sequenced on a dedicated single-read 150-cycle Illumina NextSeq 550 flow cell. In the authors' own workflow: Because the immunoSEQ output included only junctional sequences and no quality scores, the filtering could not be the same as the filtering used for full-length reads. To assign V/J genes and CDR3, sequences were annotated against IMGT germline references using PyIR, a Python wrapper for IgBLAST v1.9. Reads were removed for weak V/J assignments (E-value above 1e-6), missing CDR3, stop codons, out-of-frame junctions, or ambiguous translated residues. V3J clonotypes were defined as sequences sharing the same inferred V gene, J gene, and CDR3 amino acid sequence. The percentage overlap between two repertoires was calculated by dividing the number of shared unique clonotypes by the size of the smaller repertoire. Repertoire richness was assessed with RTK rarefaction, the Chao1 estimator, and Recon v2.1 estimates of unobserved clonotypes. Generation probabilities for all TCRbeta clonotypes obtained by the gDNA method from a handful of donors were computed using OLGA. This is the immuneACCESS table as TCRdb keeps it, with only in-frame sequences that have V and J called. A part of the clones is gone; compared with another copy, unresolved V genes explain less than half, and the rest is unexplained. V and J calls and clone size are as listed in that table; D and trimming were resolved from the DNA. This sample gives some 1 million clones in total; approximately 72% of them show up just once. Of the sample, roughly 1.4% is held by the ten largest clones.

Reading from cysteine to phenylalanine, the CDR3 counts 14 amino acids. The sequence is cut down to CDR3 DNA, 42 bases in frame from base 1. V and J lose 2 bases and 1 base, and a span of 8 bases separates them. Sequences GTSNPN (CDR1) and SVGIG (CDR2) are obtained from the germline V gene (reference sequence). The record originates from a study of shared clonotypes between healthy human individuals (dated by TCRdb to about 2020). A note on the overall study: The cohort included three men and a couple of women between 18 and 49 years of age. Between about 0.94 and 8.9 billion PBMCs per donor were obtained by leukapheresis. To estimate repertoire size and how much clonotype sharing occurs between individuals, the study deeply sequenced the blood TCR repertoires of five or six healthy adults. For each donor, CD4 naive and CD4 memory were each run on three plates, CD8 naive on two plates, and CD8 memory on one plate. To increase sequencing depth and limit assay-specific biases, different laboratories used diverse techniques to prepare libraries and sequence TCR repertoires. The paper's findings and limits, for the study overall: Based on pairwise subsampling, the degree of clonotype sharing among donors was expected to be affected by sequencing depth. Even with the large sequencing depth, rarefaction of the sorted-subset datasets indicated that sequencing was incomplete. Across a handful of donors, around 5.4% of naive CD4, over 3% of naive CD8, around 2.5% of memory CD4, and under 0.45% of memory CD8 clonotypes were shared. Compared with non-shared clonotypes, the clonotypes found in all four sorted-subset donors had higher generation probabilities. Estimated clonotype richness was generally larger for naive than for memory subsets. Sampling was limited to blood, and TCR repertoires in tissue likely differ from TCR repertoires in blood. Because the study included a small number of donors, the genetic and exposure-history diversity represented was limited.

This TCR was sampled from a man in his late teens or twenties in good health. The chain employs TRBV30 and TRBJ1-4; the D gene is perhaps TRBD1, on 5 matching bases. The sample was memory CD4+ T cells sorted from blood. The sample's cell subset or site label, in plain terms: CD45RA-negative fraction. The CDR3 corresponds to CAWSSGGTNEKLFF. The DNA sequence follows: TGTGCCTGGAGTTCCGGGGGAACTAATGAAAAACTGTTTTTT.